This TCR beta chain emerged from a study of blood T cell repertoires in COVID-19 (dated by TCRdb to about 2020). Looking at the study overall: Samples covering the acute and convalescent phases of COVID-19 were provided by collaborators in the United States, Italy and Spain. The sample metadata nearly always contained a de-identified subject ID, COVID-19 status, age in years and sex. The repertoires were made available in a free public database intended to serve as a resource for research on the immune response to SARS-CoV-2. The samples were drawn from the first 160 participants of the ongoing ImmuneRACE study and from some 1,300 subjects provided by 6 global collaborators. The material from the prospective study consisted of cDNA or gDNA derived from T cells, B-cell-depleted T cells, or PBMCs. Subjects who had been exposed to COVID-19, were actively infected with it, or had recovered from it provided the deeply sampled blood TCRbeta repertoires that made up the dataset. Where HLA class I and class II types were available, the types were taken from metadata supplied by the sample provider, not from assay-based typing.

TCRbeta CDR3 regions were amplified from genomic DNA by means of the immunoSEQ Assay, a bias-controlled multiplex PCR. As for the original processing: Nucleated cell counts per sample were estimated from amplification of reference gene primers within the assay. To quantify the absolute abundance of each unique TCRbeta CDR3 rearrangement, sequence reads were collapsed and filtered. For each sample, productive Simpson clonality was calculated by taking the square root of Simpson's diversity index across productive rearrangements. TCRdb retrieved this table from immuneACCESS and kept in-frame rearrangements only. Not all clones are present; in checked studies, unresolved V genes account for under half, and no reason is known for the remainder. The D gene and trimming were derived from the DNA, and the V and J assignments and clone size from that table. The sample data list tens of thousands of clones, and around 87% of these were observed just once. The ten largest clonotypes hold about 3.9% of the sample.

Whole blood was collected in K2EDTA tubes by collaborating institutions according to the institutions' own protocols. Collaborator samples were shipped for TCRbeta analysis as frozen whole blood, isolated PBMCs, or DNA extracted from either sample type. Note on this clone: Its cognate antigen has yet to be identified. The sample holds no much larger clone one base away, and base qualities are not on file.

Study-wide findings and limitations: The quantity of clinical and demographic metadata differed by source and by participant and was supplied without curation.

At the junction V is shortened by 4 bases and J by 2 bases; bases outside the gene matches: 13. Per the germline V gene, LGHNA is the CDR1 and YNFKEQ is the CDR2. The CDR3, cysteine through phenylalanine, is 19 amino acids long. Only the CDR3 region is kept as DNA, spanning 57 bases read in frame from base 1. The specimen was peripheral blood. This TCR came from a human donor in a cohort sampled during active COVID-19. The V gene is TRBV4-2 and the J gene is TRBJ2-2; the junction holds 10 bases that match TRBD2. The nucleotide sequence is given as TGTGCCAGCAGCCCCACGTACGGGACTAGCGTCTTCAACACCGGGGAGCTGTTTTTT. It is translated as CASSPTYGTSVFNTGELFF.